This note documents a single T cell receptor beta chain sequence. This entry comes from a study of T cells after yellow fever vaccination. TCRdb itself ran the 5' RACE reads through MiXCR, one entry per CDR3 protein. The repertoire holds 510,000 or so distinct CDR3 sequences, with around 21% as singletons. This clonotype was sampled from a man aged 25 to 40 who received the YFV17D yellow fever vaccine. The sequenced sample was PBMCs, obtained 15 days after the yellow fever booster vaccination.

CDR3 loop: CSARDQAEAFF. The CDR3 nucleotides are TGCAGTGCTAGAGATCAAGCTGAAGCTTTCTTT. The chain uses TRBV20-1 and TRBJ1-1; D gene uncertain. Per the germline V gene, CDR1 is DFQATT and CDR2 is SNEGSKA (reference sequence). This CDR3 is built from 11 residues. The V end was cut by 0 bases, the J end by 6 bases, with 5 bases between.